Presented here are 14 T cell receptor beta chains from one specimen sequenced in a study of blood T cell repertoires in COVID-19. Profiling relied on immunoSEQ multiplex PCR, and the TCRdb table lists in-frame clones only, not all of them. Seen here are about 350,000 clones, approximately 90% observed once, and the top ten hold around 3.5%. The sample was peripheral blood. These TCRs come from a woman aged 18 to 35 who had recovered from COVID-19.

The V call is TRBV15, the J call TRBJ2-4; D remains unclear. V dropped 0 bases and J dropped 7 bases, with 7 bases sitting between them. This CDR3 has 13 residues. Germline loops: CDR1 LNHNV, CDR2 YYDKDF (reference sequence). The CDR3 nucleotides are TGTGCCACCAGCAGAGATACCCAGAACATTCAGTACTTC. This gives the protein CATSRDTQNIQYF.

V gene TRBV6-5 combines with J gene TRBJ2-5, with 7 bases that match TRBD1. Per germline, CDR1 MNHEY and CDR2 SVGAGI. V shed 5 bases and J 5 bases; nucleotides not matched to a gene: 11. The CDR3 loop spans 15 amino acids. In nucleotides, the CDR3 is TGTGCCAGCAGTCATCCCACGACAGGGTCGGAGACCCAGTACTTC. Its protein product is CASSHPTTGSETQYF.

The chain couples TRBV3-1 (or the pseudogene TRBV3-2) to TRBJ2-2; 7 positions match TRBD1. Looked up from germline, CDR1 is LGHDT and CDR2 is YNNKEL (reference sequence). The CDR3 is made up of 14 amino acids. J was trimmed by 7 bases and V by 4 bases; bases with no gene match: 6. The CDR3 is CASSRQGENGELFF. The DNA for the CDR3 is TGTGCCAGCAGCCGACAGGGTGAGAACGGGGAGCTGTTTTTT.

The rearrangement joins TRBV28 to TRBJ1-2, with D unclear. Between the trimmed V and J ends, which lost 6 bases and 8 bases, there was a span of 7 bases. The CDR3 is 10 residues long. Germline V gene data show CDR1 as MDHEN and CDR2 as SYDVKM. This CDR3 is CASRRLGYTF. Written as DNA, the CDR3 is TGTGCCAGCAGGAGGTTAGGCTACACCTTC.

V and J are TRBV7-8 and TRBJ1-2; tentative D call: TRBD1 (6 bases). CDR3 length equals 18 residues. Trimming stripped 6 bases from V and 3 bases from J, with 26 bases between. CDR1 SGHVS and CDR2 FQNEAQ come from the germline V gene. This chain's CDR3 is CASSFAEAGALLYYGYTF. DNA of the CDR3: TGTGCCAGCAGTTTTGCTGAGGCAGGGGCGCTACTATACTATGGCTACACCTTC.

The CDR3 coding sequence is TGTGCCAGCAGTTTCGATAGCAGAAACACCATATATTTT. Its translation: CASSFDSRNTIYF. This chain links TRBV12-3 or TRBV12-4 with TRBJ1-3; unclear D gene. Trimming shortened V by 3 bases and J by 5 bases, and 8 bases separated the two germline ends. This CDR3 region has 13 residues.

This rearrangement joins TRBV29-1 to TRBJ1-1; 12 positions match TRBD1. Trimming at V came to 7 bases and at J to 5 bases, leaving 14 bases not matched to a gene. Germline-derived CDR1 and CDR2 are SQVTM and ANQGSEA. This CDR3 is 16 amino acids long. The CDR3 DNA reads TGCAGCGCAGAAAACCTACCGGGACAGGGGGCGACTGAAGCTTTCTTT. It specifies CSAENLPGQGATEAFF.

The chain recombines TRBV9 with TRBJ2-3; 7 bases fit TRBD2. This CDR3 contains 17 residues. V gave up 3 bases and J gave up 0 bases; unmatched junction bases: 10. Germline V gene data show CDR1 as SGDLS and CDR2 as YYNGEE. CDR3 region: CASSARGDSSSTDTQYF. CDR3 coding DNA: TGTGCCAGCAGCGCTCGGGGGGACTCCTCTAGCACAGATACGCAGTATTTT.

This clone appeared once. V usage is TRBV7-8 and J usage is TRBJ2-2, with D perhaps matching TRBD1 (6 bases). Trimming cost V 5 bases and J 0 bases, with 22 bases left between them. Germline V gene sequence: CDR1 SGHVS, CDR2 FQNEAQ. This CDR3 comprises 19 residues. The DNA of the CDR3 is TGTGCCAGCAGCCAACAAGGGGGATGGGTAGTATCGAACACCGGGGAGCTGTTTTTT. Translation: CASSQQGGWVVSNTGELFF.

The chain has TRBV7-2 and TRBJ2-1; TRBD2 is a possible D gene (5 bases). The CDR3 consists of 14 residues. The germline gives CDR1 SGHTA, CDR2 FQGNSA. Trimming stripped 3 bases from V and 5 bases from J, with 11 bases between. The CDR3 region has the DNA TGTGCCAGCAGCTTCAGGAGGCCCCACAATGAGCAGTTCTTC. It codes for CASSFRRPHNEQFF.

CDR3 sequence reads: CASSPRMGPLSDGYTF. The CDR3 DNA is TGTGCCAGCAGCCCCAGGATGGGTCCTCTATCGGATGGCTACACCTTC. This chain links TRBV5-8 with TRBJ1-2; no clear D. The germline CDR1 and CDR2 sequences are SGHTS and YDEGEE. V lost 4 bases and J lost 6, with 22 bases in between. The CDR3 totals 16 residues.

This clone was detected only once. The chain links TRBV24-1 to TRBJ2-1, with 11 positions matching TRBD2. The length of the CDR3 is 15 residues. Germline V CDR1 and CDR2: KGHDR, SFDVKD. Germline trimming cut 5 bases from V and 6 bases from J; bases unmatched to any gene: 5. Here the CDR3 reads CATSVGGLAANEQFF. The DNA for the CDR3 is TGTGCCACCAGTGTTGGGGGACTAGCGGCCAATGAGCAGTTCTTC.

V is TRBV10-2 and J is TRBJ2-1; 8 bases line up with TRBD1. The CDR3 contains 15 residues. Germline CDR1 and CDR2: WSHSY and SAAADI. The junction had 10 bases not matched to a gene; V was cut back by 6 bases and J by 6 bases. The CDR3 spells CASRHGQGMFNEQFF. CDR3 DNA sequence: TGCGCCAGCAGGCACGGACAGGGCATGTTCAATGAGCAGTTCTTC.

This chain joins TRBV5-1 and TRBJ2-1; a weak D match, TRBD2 (7 bases). The germline V gene has CDR1 SGHRS and CDR2 YFSETQ. The CDR3 loop spans 14 amino acids. Trimming shortened V by 5 bases and J by 8 bases, and 17 bases separated the two germline ends. CDR3 nucleotides: TGCGCCAGCAGGATTGGTGGGGGGGCGGATGAGCAGTTCTTC. This sequence encodes CASRIGGGADEQFF.